Reported below is one TCR beta chain. The entry originates in a study of cytomegalovirus exposure and HLA in healthy donors. The CDR3 has 15 amino acids. Germline lookup yields CDR1 LNHDA and CDR2 SQIVND (reference sequence). V was trimmed by 6 bases and J by 1 base, leaving 13 bases between them. Both 60 Vbeta primers and 13 Jbeta primers went into the PCR. Measured with immunoSEQ multiplex PCR; TCRdb has only the in-frame clones, and not every one. Found here are 90,000 to 100,000 clones, 74% of them singletons; the top ten hold under 2%. This TCR was sampled from a male donor in good health and CMV-seronegative. The chain couples TRBV19 to TRBJ1-5; tentatively, D is TRBD1 (5 bases). Input material: PBMCs. The DNA of the CDR3 is TGTGCCAGTAGCCGGCAGGGAGGGAGCAATCAGCCCCAGCATTTT. Its translation is CASSRQGGSNQPQHF.